These 25 T cell receptor beta chains share one sample of origin, sequenced in a study of T cells in Graves' hyperthyroidism and ophthalmopathy. TCR beta CDR3 region amplification was performed from RNA transcripts. The TCR CDR3 was amplified in a first-round RT-PCR using the HTBI primer set. TCRdb ran MiXCR on the multiplex PCR reads and lists one entry per CDR3 protein. The sample lists some 800,000 distinct CDR3 sequences; about 38% were seen once. The sequencing input was blood. The source is a man aged 18 to 29 with Graves' hyperthyroidism.

The table lists this clonotype with a few counts. V and J are TRBV20-1 and TRBJ1-3, with no clear D. Germline loops: CDR1 DFQATT, CDR2 SNEGSKA (reference sequence). The CDR3 has 14 amino acids. V lost 3 bases, J lost 3 bases, and 12 bases lay in between. The DNA for the CDR3 is TGCAGTGCTAGGGCCGGGCCTGATGGAAACACCATATATTTT. This translates into CSARAGPDGNTIYF.

The genes are TRBV3-1 and TRBJ1-1; 10 nucleotides line up with TRBD1. Trimming cost V 3 bases and J 5 bases; bases outside gene matches: 6. CDR3 size: 15 residues. Germline CDR1 is LGHDT and CDR2 is YNNKEL (reference sequence). The CDR3 sequence is CASSQSGQGRTEAFF. CDR3 sequence (DNA): TGTGCCAGCAGCCAGTCGGGACAGGGGAGGACTGAAGCTTTCTTT.

The chain is built from TRBV6-5 and TRBJ1-1; 9 bases agree with TRBD1. The CDR3 is made up of 15 amino acids. Germline CDR1 MNHEY, CDR2 SVGAGI. V lost 0 bases and J lost 3; bases outside the gene matches: 2. CDR3 in amino acids: CASSYSRTGDTEAFF. The CDR3 DNA reads TGTGCCAGCAGTTACTCAAGGACAGGGGACACTGAAGCTTTCTTT.

Only a few counts were recorded for this clonotype. The rearrangement uses TRBV5-1 and TRBJ1-2, with a possible D match to TRBD1 (5 bases). Deletions cut 0 bases from V and 0 bases from J, with 9 bases between. The CDR3 covers 15 residues. Germline values: CDR1 SGHRS, CDR2 YFSETQ. CDR3 sequence: CASSLEQGPNYGYTF. CDR3 sequence (DNA): TGCGCCAGCAGCTTGGAGCAGGGACCTAACTATGGCTACACCTTC.

This clonotype came up a few times. The chain has TRBV5-1 and TRBJ2-2, with TRBD2 identical over 12 bases. Germline trimming cut 4 bases from V and 7 bases from J; bases unmatched to any gene: 11. The germline CDR1 and CDR2 sequences are SGHRS and YFSETQ. The CDR3 contains 17 residues. CDR3 sequence reads: CASSRQLAGGLGGELFF. CDR3 in DNA: TGCGCCAGCAGCAGACAGCTAGCGGGAGGGCTCGGCGGGGAGCTGTTTTTT.

The chain combines TRBV2 with TRBJ1-4, with 9 bases identical to TRBD1. The germline CDR1 and CDR2 sequences are SNHLY and FYNNEI. The V segment lost 5 bases and the J segment 7 bases; nucleotides outside the gene matches: 8. The CDR3 has 15 residues. This CDR3 is CASSYTGGLIEKLFF. The CDR3 DNA sequence: TGTGCCAGCAGTTATACAGGGGGCTTAATTGAAAAACTGTTTTTT.

J is TRBJ2-7 and V is TRBV12-3 or TRBV12-4; 8 bases fit TRBD1. The CDR3 extends over 14 amino acids. With V trimmed by 3 bases and J by 6 bases, 7 bases remained unmatched. The CDR3: CASSFRTGSGEQYF. The DNA of the CDR3 is TGTGCCAGCAGTTTCAGGACAGGGTCAGGCGAGCAGTACTTC.

The chain employs TRBV15 and TRBJ1-1; D possibly corresponds to TRBD1 (5 bases). Germline V gene data show CDR1 as LNHNV and CDR2 as YYDKDF (reference sequence). Trimming pared 3 bases from V and 0 bases from J, leaving 14 bases between. CDR3 size: 16 residues. The CDR3 reads CATSSEGVNVNTEAFF. The CDR3 coding sequence is TGTGCCACCAGCAGCGAAGGGGTCAACGTGAACACTGAAGCTTTCTTT.

The genes are TRBV7-9 and TRBJ2-7; D is perhaps TRBD1 or TRBD2 (5 bases each). The CDR3 loop spans 15 amino acids. The V and J ends lost 5 bases and 2 bases respectively, with 16 bases between them. The germline CDR1 and CDR2 sequences are SEHNR and FQNEAQ (reference sequence). CDR3 nucleotide sequence: TGTGCCAGCAGCCTTCCGGGACCCCACCCCTACGAGCAGTACTTC. This translates into CASSLPGPHPYEQYF.

The J gene is TRBJ2-7, the V gene TRBV2; a possible D gene is TRBD2 (5 bases). Trimming shortened V by 5 bases and J by 2 bases, and 13 bases separated the two germline ends. Germline CDR1 and CDR2: SNHLY and FYNNEI. The CDR3 length is 14 residues. CDR3 DNA: TGTGCCAGCAGTAACGGGATCACCCCCTACGAGCAGTACTTC. It codes for CASSNGITPYEQYF.

Notes on this clonotype: A read error is possible here, since a much larger clone lies one base away. The chain recombines TRBV7-2 with TRBJ1-6; D not resolved. The length of the CDR3 is 14 residues. The germline gives CDR1 SGHTA, CDR2 FQGNSA. The V end was cut by 5 bases, the J end by 10 bases, with 15 bases between. This CDR3 reads CASSAEAQTSPLHF. The CDR3 region has the DNA TGTGCCAGCAGCGCCGAGGCACAGACATCACCCCTCCACTTT. Together with reference TRBV7-2 and TRBJ1-6, the CDR3 gives the full variable domain: GAGVSQSPSNKVTEKGKDVELRCDPISGHTALYWYRQSLGQGLEFLIYFQGNSAPDKSGLPSDRFSAERTGGSVSTLTIQRTQQEDSAVYLCASSAEAQTSPLHFGNGTRLTVT.

This clonotype was recorded a few times. The CDR3 is CATYTGGGSPLHF. The CDR3 DNA reads as TGTGCCACCTATACAGGGGGAGGATCACCCCTCCACTTT. The chain recombines TRBV6-6 with TRBJ1-6; TRBD1 matches at 8 bases. The length of the CDR3 is 13 residues. CDR1 is MNHNY and CDR2 is SVGAGI in the germline V gene (reference sequence). V lost 10 bases and J lost 10; bases outside the gene matches: 9.

This clonotype was detected ten times or more. This rearrangement joins TRBV7-2 to TRBJ2-5; 7 positions agree with TRBD2. The V segment lost 5 bases and the J segment 5 bases; nucleotides outside the gene matches: 8. CDR1 is SGHTA, CDR2 FQGNSA, per germline. CDR3 length: 14 amino acids. The CDR3 bases are TGTGCCAGCAGCGGCGGGACTATCCGGGAGACCCAGTACTTC. Encoded protein: CASSGGTIRETQYF.

This clonotype came up many times. The chain joins TRBV12-3 or TRBV12-4 to TRBJ1-4; no definite D call. This CDR3 is built from 13 residues. Trimming removed 1 base from V and 7 bases from J, with 7 bases in between. The chain's CDR3 is CASSLGPSEKLFF. As DNA, the CDR3 is TGTGCCAGCAGTTTAGGCCCGAGTGAAAAACTGTTTTTT.

This clonotype occurred many times. The chain links TRBV9 to TRBJ1-6, with D possibly being TRBD1 (6 bases). Germline values: CDR1 SGDLS, CDR2 YYNGEE. With 2 bases removed from V and 6 bases from J, the gap between germline ends came to 9 bases. The CDR3 length is 14 residues. This chain's CDR3 is CASSVDRINSPLHF. For the CDR3, the DNA is TGTGCCAGCAGCGTCGACAGGATTAATTCACCCCTCCACTTT.

This clonotype was observed a handful of times. This chain links TRBV6-5 with TRBJ2-5; 9 nucleotides align to TRBD2. With 1 base clipped from V and 2 bases from J, the junction kept 5 bases outside the gene matches. This CDR3 is built from 16 residues. Germline CDR1 is MNHEY and CDR2 is SVGAGI. CDR3 coding DNA: TGTGCCAGCAGTTACTTAGGGGCGGGAGGGCAAGAGACCCAGTACTTC. Encoded protein: CASSYLGAGGQETQYF.

The V gene is TRBV25-1, the J gene TRBJ2-6, with D possibly TRBD2 on 7 matching bases. From germline, CDR1 is MGHDK and CDR2 SYGVNS. This CDR3 is built from 18 residues. Trimming pared 3 bases from V and 4 bases from J, leaving 19 bases between. Here the CDR3 reads CASSEGGQGSRGANVLTF. In DNA, the CDR3 is TGTGCCAGCAGTGAGGGGGGGCAGGGGTCGCGAGGGGCCAACGTCCTGACTTTC. The whole variable domain, filled in from reference TRBV25-1 and TRBJ2-6, reads EADIYQTPRYLVIGTGKKITLECSQTMGHDKMYWYQQDPGMELHLIHYSYGVNSTEKGDLSSESTVSRIRTEHFPLTLESARPSHTSQYLCASSEGGQGSRGANVLTFGAGSRLTVL.

Many counts were recorded for this clonotype. The chain recombines TRBV4-1 with TRBJ1-5; no reliable D call. V dropped 0 bases and J dropped 7 bases, with 7 bases sitting between them. The CDR3 consists of 13 residues. Looked up from germline, CDR1 is MGHRA and CDR2 is YSYEKL. CDR3: CASSQDLGQPQHF. CDR3 coding DNA: TGCGCCAGCAGCCAAGACCTGGGACAGCCCCAGCATTTT.

The rearrangement links TRBV10-3 to TRBJ1-6; 9 bases are shared with TRBD1. Germline-derived CDR1 and CDR2 are ENHRY and SYGVKD. With 6 bases clipped from V and 12 bases from J, the junction kept 9 bases outside the gene matches. The CDR3 totals 14 residues. The CDR3 coding sequence is TGTGCCATCAGGCCGGGACAGGGAGGAGAACCCCTCCACTTT. This codes for CAIRPGQGGEPLHF.

J is TRBJ1-1 and V is TRBV2, with 7 bases fitting TRBD1. The CDR3 extends over 15 amino acids. Germline V CDR1 and CDR2: SNHLY, FYNNEI. Germline trimming cut 6 bases from V and 0 bases from J; bases unmatched to any gene: 7. CDR3 amino acids: CASSPGTVVNTEAFF. Written as DNA, the CDR3 is TGTGCCAGCAGCCCAGGGACAGTGGTGAACACTGAAGCTTTCTTT.

There are many counts of this clonotype. The chain uses TRBV7-2 and TRBJ1-1, with a weak D call TRBD1 (5 bases). V was trimmed by 3 bases and J by 0 bases, leaving 11 bases between them. CDR3 length: 15 amino acids. Germline CDR1 reads SGHTA; CDR2 reads FQGNSA. The CDR3 nucleotides are TGTGCCAGCAGCTTCACCGGGACGTTGAACACTGAAGCTTTCTTT. Translated: CASSFTGTLNTEAFF.

A few counts support this clonotype. This chain connects TRBV7-9 to TRBJ2-5; 11 bases fit TRBD2. Unmatched junction bases numbered 6, after V lost 2 bases and J lost 4 bases. CDR3 length equals 16 residues. The germline V gene encodes CDR1 SEHNR and CDR2 FQNEAQ (reference sequence). The CDR3 sequence: CASSLSLAGAGETQYF. The CDR3 DNA reads TGTGCCAGCAGCTTATCACTAGCGGGGGCCGGAGAGACCCAGTACTTC. The whole variable domain, remainder taken from reference TRBV7-9 and TRBJ2-5, is DTGVSQNPRHKITKRGQNVTFRCDPISEHNRLYWYRQTLGQGPEFLTYFQNEAQLEKSRLLSDRFSAERPKGSFSTLEIQRTEQGDSAMYLCASSLSLAGAGETQYFGPGTRLLVL.

The chain employs TRBV7-2 and TRBJ1-5; no reliable D call. The CDR3 totals 15 residues. Trimming pared 1 base from V and 2 bases from J, leaving 9 bases between. Germline V CDR1 and CDR2: SGHTA, FQGNSA. CDR3 in DNA: TGTGCCAGCAGCTTAGGCCTGGAGGGCAATCAGCCCCAGCATTTT. Translated, it gives CASSLGLEGNQPQHF.

The chain couples TRBV7-9 to TRBJ2-7; TRBD2 might be the D (5 bases). Germline loops: CDR1 SEHNR, CDR2 FQNEAQ (reference sequence). V was cut by 0 bases and J by 9 bases, with 15 bases left in between. The CDR3 covers 14 residues. The CDR3 is CASSLAGEQSGQYF. In DNA form, the CDR3 reads TGTGCCAGCAGCTTAGCGGGAGAACAATCTGGGCAGTACTTC.

Many counts were recorded for this clonotype. The gene calls are TRBV29-1 and TRBJ2-6; D perhaps matches TRBD1 (5 bases). Germline CDR1 reads SQVTM; CDR2 reads ANQGSEA. V was clipped by 5 bases and J by 0 bases, with 11 bases between them. This CDR3 spans 15 amino acids. The CDR3 nucleotides are TGCAGCGTTACCGACAGAAGCTCTGGGGCCAACGTCCTGACTTTC. Amino acid sequence: CSVTDRSSGANVLTF.